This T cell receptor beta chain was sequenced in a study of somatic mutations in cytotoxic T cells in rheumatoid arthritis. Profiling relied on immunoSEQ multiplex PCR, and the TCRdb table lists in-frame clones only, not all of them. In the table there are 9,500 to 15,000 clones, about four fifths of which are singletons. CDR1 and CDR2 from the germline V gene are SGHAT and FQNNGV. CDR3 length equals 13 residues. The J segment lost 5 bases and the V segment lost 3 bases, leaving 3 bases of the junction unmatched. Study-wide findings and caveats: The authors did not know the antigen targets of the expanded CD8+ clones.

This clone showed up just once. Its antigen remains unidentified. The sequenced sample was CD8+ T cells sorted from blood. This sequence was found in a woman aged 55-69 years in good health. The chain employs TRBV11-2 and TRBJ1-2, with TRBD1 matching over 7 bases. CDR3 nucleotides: TGTGCCAGCAGCTTGACAGGGAGTTATGGCTACACCTTC. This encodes CASSLTGSYGYTF.